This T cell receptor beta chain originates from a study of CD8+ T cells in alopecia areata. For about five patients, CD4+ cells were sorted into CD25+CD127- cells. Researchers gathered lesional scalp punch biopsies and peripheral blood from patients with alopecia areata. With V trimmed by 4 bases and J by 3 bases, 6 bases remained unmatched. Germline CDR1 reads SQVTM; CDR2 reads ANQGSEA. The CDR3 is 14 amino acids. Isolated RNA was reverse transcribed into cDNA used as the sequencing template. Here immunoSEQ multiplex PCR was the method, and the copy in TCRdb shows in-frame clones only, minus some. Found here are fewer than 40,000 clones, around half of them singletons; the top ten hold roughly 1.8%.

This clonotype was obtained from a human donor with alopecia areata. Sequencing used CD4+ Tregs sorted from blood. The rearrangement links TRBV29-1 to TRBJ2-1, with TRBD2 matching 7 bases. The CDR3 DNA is TGCAGCGTTGGGGACTACTTCGACTACAATGAGCAGTTCTTC. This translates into CSVGDYFDYNEQFF.